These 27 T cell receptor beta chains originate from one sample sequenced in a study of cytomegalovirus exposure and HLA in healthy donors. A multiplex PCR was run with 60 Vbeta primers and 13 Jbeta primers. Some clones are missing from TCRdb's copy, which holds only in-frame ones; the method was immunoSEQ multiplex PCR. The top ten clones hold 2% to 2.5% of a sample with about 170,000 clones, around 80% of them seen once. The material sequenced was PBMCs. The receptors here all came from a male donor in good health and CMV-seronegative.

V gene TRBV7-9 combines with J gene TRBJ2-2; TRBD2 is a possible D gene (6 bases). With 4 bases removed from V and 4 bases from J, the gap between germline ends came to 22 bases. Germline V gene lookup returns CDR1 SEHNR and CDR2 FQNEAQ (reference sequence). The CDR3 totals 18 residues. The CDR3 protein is CASSSWGVRRSATGELFF. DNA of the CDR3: TGTGCCAGCAGCTCATGGGGGGTTAGACGGTCGGCCACCGGGGAGCTGTTTTTT.

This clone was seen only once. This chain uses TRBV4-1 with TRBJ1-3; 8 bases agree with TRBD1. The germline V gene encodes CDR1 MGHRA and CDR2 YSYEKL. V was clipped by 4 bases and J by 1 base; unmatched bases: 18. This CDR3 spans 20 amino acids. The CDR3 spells CASSLGWTGRRVKSGNTIYF. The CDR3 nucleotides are TGCGCCAGCAGCCTAGGATGGACAGGGCGCCGAGTAAAGTCTGGAAACACCATATATTTT.

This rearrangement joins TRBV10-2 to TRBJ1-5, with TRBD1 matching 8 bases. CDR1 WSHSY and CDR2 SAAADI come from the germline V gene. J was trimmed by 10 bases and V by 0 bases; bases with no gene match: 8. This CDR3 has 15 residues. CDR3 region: CASSESRAGGGPQHF. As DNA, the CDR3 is TGCGCCAGCAGTGAGTCCAGGGCAGGGGGCGGCCCCCAGCATTTT.

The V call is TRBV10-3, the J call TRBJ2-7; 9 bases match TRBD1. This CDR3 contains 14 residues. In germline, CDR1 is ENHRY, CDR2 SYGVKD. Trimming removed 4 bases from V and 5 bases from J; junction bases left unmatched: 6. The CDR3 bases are TGTGCCATCAGTGTGGACAGGGGATCCGACGAGCAGTACTTC. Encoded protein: CAISVDRGSDEQYF.

CDR3 DNA: TGTGCCAGCAGCTTTGCCCCCCTGCGGTCTAGCACAGATACGCAGTATTTT. Translated: CASSFAPLRSSTDTQYF. The chain recombines TRBV5-5 with TRBJ2-3; D not resolved. Germline values: CDR1 SGHKS, CDR2 YYEKEE (reference sequence). This CDR3 is 17 amino acids long. V was shortened by 2 bases and J by 0 bases, with 16 bases between the two germline ends.

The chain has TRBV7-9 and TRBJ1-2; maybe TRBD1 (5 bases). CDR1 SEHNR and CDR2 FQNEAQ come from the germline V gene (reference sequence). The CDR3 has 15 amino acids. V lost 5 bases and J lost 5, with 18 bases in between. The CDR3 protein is CASSPSGTTIYGYTF. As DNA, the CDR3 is TGTGCCAGCAGCCCATCCGGGACTACCATTTATGGCTACACCTTC.

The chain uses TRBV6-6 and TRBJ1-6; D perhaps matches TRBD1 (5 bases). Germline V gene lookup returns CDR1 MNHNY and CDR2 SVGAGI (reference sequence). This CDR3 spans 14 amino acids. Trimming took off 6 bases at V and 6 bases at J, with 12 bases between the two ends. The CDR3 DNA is TGTGCCAGCAGCCCCAAAGGGGCTAATTCACCCCTCCACTTT. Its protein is CASSPKGANSPLHF.

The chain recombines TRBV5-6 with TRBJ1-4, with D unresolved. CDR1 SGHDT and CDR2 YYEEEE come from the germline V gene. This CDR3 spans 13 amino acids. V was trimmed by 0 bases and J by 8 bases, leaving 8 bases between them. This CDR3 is CASSLAGGEKLFF. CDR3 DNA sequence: TGTGCCAGCAGCTTGGCCGGAGGCGAAAAACTGTTTTTT.

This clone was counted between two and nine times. The CDR3: CASSYEAPDTQYF. The CDR3 nucleotides read TGTGCCAGCAGTTACGAGGCCCCAGATACGCAGTATTTT. This chain uses TRBV6-6 with TRBJ2-3, with no clear D. From germline, CDR1 is MNHNY and CDR2 SVGAGI (reference sequence). Trimming cost V 2 bases and J 4 bases, with 7 bases left between them. The CDR3 covers 13 residues.

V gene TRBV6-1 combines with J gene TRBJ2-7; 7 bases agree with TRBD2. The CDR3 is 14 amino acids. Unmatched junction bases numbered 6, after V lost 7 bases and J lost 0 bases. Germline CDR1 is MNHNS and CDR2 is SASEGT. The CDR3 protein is CASKAGRSSYEQYF. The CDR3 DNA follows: TGTGCCAGCAAAGCGGGACGCAGCTCCTACGAGCAGTACTTC.

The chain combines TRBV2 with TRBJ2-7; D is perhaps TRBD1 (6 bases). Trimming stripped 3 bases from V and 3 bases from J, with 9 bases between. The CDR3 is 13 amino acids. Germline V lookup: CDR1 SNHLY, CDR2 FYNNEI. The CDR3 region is CASSDSGDYEQYF. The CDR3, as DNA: TGTGCCAGCAGTGACTCAGGGGACTACGAGCAGTACTTC.

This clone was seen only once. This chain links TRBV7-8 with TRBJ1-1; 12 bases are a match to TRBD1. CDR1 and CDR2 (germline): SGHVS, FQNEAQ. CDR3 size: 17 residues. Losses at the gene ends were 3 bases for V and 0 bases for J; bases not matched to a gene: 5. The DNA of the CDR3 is TGTGCCAGCAGCTTGGGACAGGGGGCTCCCCTGAACACTGAAGCTTTCTTT. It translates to CASSLGQGAPLNTEAFF.

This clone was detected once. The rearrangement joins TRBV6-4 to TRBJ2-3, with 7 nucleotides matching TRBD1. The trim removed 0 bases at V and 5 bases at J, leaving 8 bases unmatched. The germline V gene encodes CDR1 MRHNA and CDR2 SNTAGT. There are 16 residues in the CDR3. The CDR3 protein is CASSDSWRQGLDTQYF. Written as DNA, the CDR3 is TGTGCCAGCAGTGACTCGTGGAGACAGGGCCTAGATACGCAGTATTTT.

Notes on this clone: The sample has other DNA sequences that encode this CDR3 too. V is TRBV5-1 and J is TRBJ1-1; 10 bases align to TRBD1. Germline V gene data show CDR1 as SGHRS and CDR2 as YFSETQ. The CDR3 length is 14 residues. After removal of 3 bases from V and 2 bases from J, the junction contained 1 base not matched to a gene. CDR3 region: CASSWDRGNTEAFF. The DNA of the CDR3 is TGCGCCAGCAGCTGGGACAGGGGAAACACTGAAGCTTTCTTT. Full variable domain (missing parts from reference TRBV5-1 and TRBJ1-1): KAGVTQTPRYLIKTRGQQVTLSCSPISGHRSVSWYQQTPGQGLQFLFEYFSETQRNKGNFPGRFSGRQFSNSRSEMNVSTLELGDSALYLCASSWDRGNTEAFFGQGTRLTVV.

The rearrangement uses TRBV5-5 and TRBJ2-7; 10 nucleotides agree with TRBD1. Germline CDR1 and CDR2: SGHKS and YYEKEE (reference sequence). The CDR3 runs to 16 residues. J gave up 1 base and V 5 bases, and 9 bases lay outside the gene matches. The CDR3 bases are TGTGCCAGCAGTTATTCGGGACAGGGGTTATCCTACGAGCAGTACTTC. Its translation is CASSYSGQGLSYEQYF.

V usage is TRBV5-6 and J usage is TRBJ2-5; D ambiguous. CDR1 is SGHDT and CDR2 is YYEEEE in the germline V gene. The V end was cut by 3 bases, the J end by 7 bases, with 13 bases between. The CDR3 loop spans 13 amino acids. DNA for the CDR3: TGTGCCAGCAGCTCTGTATTTTCGGGGACCCAGTACTTC. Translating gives CASSSVFSGTQYF.

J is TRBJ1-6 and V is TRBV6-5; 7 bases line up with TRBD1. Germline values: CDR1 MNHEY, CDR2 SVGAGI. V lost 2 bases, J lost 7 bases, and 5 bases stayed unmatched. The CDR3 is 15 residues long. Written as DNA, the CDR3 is TGTGCCAGCAGTTACACGGCAGGGGGAAATTCACCCCTCCACTTT. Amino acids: CASSYTAGGNSPLHF.

For the CDR3, the DNA is TGTGCCAGCAGGCCTAGCTTTTCAGCAAACATTCAGTACTTC. Translated: CASRPSFSANIQYF. The chain is built from TRBV7-2 and TRBJ2-4; possible D gene TRBD2, 5 bases. Trimming pared 6 bases from V and 6 bases from J, leaving 15 bases between. The CDR3 covers 14 residues. Germline V gene data show CDR1 as SGHTA and CDR2 as FQGNSA.

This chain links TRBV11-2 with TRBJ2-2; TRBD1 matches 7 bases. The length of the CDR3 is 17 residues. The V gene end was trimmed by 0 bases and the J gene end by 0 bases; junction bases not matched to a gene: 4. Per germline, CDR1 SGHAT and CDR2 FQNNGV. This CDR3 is CASSLDSQGTNTGELFF. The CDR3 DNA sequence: TGTGCCAGCAGCTTAGATTCACAGGGGACGAACACCGGGGAGCTGTTTTTT. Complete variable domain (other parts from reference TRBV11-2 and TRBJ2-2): EAGVAQSPRYKIIEKRQSVAFWCNPISGHATLYWYQQILGQGPKLLIQFQNNGVVDDSQLPKDRFSAERLKGVDSTLKIQPAKLEDSAVYLCASSLDSQGTNTGELFFGEGSRLTVL.

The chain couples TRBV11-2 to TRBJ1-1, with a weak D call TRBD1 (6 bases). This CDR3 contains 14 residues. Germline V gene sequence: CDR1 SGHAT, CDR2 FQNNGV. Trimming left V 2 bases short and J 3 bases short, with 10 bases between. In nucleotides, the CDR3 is TGTGCCAGCAGCTTAATGGCAGGGGACACTGAAGCTTTCTTT. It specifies CASSLMAGDTEAFF. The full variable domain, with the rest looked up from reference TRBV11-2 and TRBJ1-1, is EAGVAQSPRYKIIEKRQSVAFWCNPISGHATLYWYQQILGQGPKLLIQFQNNGVVDDSQLPKDRFSAERLKGVDSTLKIQPAKLEDSAVYLCASSLMAGDTEAFFGQGTRLTVV.

The CDR3 reads CASSPGTGANVLTF. DNA of the CDR3: TGTGCCAGCTCACCAGGCACTGGGGCCAACGTCCTGACTTTC. The chain links TRBV18 to TRBJ2-6; D is unresolved. The CDR3 runs to 14 residues. CDR1 is KGHSH, CDR2 LQKENI, per germline. V lost 2 bases to trimming and J lost 2 bases, with 4 bases between them.

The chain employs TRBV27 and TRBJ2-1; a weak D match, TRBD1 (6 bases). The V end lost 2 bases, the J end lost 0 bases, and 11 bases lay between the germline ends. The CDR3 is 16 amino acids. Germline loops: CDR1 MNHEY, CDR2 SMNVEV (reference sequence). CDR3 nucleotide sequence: TGTGCCAGCAGTTTAACCACACAGGGCTCCTACAATGAGCAGTTCTTC. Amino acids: CASSLTTQGSYNEQFF.

The CDR3 DNA sequence: TGTGCCAGCAGCCAAGTGACCGTCAGGCAGTCCATAGAGACCCAGTACTTC. This translates into CASSQVTVRQSIETQYF. The J gene is TRBJ2-5, the V gene TRBV14; D not certain. The V end was cut by 1 base, the J end by 4 bases, with 19 bases between. The CDR3 is 17 residues long. Per germline, CDR1 SGHDN and CDR2 FVKESK. The full variable domain, completed using reference TRBV14 and TRBJ2-5, is EAGVTQFPSHSVIEKGQTVTLRCDPISGHDNLYWYRRVMGKEIKFLLHFVKESKQDESGMPNNRFLAERTGGTYSTLKVQPAELEDSGVYFCASSQVTVRQSIETQYFGPGTRLLVL.

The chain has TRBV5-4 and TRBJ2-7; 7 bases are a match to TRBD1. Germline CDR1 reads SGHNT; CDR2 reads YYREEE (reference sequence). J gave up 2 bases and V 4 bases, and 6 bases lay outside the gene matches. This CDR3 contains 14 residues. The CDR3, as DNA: TGTGCCAGCAGCCCCGGGACAGCGACCTACGAGCAGTACTTC. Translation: CASSPGTATYEQYF.

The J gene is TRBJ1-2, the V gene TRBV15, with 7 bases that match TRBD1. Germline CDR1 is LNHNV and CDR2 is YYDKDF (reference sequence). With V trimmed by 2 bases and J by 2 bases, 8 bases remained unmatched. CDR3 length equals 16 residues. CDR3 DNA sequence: TGTGCCACCAGCAGAACCCAGGGACAGCCCAACTATGGCTACACCTTC. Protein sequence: CATSRTQGQPNYGYTF.

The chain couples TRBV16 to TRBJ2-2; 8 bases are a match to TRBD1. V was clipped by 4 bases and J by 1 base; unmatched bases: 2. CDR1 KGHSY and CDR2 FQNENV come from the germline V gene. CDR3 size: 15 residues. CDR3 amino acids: CASSRGTGNTGELFF. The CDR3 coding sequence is TGTGCCAGCAGCCGAGGGACAGGGAACACCGGGGAGCTGTTTTTT.

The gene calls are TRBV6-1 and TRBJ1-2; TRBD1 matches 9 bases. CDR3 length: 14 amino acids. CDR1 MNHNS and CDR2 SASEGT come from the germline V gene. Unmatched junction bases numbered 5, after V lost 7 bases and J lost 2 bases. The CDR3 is CASNDRGWNYGYTF. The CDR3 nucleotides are TGTGCCAGCAACGACAGGGGGTGGAACTATGGCTACACCTTC.